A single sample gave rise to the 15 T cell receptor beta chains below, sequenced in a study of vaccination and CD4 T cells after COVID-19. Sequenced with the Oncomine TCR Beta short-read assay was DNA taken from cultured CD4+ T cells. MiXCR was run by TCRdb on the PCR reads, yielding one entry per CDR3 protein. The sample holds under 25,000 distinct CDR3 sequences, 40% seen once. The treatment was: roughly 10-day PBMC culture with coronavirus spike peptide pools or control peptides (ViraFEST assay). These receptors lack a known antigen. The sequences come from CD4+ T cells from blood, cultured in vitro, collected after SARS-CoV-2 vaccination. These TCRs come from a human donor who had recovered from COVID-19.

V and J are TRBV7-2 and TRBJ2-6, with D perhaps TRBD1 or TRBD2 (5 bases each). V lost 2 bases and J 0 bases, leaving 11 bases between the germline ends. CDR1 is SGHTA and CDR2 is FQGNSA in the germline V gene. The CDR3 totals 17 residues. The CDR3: CASSLTTGPSGANVLTF. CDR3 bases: TGTGCCAGCAGCTTAACCACGGGGCCCTCTGGGGCCAACGTCCTGACTTTC.

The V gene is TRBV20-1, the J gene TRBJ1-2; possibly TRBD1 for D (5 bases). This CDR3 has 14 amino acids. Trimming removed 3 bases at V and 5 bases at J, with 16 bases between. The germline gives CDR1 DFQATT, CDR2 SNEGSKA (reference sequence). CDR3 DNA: TGCAGTGCTAGGGGGTCTCCCCAGGGATATGGCTACACCTTC. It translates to CSARGSPQGYGYTF.

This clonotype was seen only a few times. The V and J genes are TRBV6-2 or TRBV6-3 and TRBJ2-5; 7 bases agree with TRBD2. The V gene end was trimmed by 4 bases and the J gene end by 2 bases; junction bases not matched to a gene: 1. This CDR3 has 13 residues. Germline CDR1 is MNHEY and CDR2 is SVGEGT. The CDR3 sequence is CASSWGLQETQYF. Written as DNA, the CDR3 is TGTGCCAGCAGTTGGGGACTACAAGAGACCCAGTACTTC.

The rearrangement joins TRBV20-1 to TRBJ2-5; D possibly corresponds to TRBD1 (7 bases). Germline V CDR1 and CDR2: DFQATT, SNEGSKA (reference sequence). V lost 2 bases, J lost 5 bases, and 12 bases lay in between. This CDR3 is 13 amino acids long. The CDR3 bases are TGCAGTGCTAGACCAGGGGGGAGGGAGACCCAGTACTTC. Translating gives CSARPGGRETQYF.

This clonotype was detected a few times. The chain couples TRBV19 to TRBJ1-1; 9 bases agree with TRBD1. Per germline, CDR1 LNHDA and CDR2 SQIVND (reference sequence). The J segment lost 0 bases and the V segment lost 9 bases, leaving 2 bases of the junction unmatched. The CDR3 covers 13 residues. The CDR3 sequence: CASGTGLNTEAFF. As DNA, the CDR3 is TGTGCCAGCGGGACAGGGTTGAACACTGAAGCTTTCTTT.

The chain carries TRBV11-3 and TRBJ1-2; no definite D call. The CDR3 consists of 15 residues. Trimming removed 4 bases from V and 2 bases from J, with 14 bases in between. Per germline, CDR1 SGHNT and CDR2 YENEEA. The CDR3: CASSSRGGVNYGYTF. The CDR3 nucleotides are TGTGCCAGCAGCTCCCGCGGCGGGGTAAACTATGGCTACACCTTC.

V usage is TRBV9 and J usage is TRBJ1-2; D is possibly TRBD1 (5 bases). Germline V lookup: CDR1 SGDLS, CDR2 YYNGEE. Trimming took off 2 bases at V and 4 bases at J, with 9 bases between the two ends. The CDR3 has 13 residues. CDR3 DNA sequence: TGTGCCAGCAGCGTGGGACTGAGCTATGGCTACACCTTC. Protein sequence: CASSVGLSYGYTF.

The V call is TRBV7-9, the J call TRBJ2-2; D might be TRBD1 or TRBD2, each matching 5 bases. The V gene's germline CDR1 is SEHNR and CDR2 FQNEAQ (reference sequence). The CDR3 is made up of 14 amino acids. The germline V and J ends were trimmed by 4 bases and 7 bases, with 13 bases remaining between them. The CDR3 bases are TGTGCCAGCAGCTACCGAATGGGGGTCGGGGAGCTGTTTTTT. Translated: CASSYRMGVGELFF. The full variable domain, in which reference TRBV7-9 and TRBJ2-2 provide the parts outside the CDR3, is DTGVSQNPRHKITKRGQNVTFRCDPISEHNRLYWYRQTLGQGPEFLTYFQNEAQLEKSRLLSDRFSAERPKGSFSTLEIQRTEQGDSAMYLCASSYRMGVGELFFGEGSRLTVL.

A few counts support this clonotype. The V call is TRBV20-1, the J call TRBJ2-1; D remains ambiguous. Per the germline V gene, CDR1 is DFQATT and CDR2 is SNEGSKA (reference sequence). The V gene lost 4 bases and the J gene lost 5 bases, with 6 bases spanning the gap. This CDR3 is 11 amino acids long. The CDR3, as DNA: TGCAGTGCTAATAATGACAATGAGCAGTTCTTC. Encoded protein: CSANNDNEQFF.

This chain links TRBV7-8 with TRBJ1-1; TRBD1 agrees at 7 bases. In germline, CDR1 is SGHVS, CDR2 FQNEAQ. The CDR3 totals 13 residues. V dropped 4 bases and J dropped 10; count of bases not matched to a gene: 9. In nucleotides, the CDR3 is TGTGCCAGCAGCTCGAGGACAGGCAGTGTAGCTTTCTTT. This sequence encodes CASSSRTGSVAFF.

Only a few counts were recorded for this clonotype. CDR3 bases: TGTGCCAGCAGTTACTCCGGGGAGCCGCGAGGCTACACCTTC. Its protein product is CASSYSGEPRGYTF. This rearrangement joins TRBV6-2 or TRBV6-3 to TRBJ1-2, with D uncertain. The germline gives CDR1 MNHEY, CDR2 SVGEGT. The CDR3 contains 14 residues. Trimming pared 0 bases from V and 8 bases from J, leaving 13 bases between.

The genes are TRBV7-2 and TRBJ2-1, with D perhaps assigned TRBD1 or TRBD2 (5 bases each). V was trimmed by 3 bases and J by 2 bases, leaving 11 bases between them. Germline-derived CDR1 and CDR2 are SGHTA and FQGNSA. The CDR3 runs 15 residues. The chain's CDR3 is CASSLAGAPYNEQFF. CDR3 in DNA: TGTGCCAGCAGCTTGGCCGGGGCCCCCTACAATGAGCAGTTCTTC.

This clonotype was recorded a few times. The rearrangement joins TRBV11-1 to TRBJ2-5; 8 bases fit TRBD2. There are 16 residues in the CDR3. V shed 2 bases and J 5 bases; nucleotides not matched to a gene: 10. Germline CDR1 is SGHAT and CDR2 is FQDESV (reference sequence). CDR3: CASSLNIAGLGETQYF. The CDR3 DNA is TGTGCCAGCAGCTTAAATATAGCGGGATTGGGGGAGACCCAGTACTTC.

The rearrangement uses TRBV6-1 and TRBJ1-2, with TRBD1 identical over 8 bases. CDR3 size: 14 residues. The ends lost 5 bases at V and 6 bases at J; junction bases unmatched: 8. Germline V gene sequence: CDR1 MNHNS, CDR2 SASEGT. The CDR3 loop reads CASSPGQGGHGYTF. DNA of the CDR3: TGTGCCAGCAGTCCTGGACAGGGCGGTCATGGCTACACCTTC.

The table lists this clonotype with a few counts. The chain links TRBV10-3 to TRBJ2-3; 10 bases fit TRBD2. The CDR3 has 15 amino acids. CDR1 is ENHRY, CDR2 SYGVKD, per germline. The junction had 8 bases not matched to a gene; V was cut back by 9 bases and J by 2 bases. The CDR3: CAIRLAGGTTDTQYF. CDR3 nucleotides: TGTGCCATACGATTAGCGGGAGGAACCACAGATACGCAGTATTTT.